This TCR beta chain is from a study of OX40 agonist ivuxolimab in advanced cancers. On the study more broadly: There were three patients with partial responses, one having hepatocellular carcinoma and two cutaneous melanoma.

Assay used: immunoSEQ multiplex PCR; TCRdb lists only in-frame clones, some missing. The table includes roughly 67,000 clones, more than 70% detected once. The germline CDR1 and CDR2 sequences are SEHNR and FQNEAQ (reference sequence). V shed 3 bases and J shed 2 bases, with 7 bases lying between them. This CDR3 region has 13 residues. The chain carries TRBV7-9 and TRBJ2-5; D gene ambiguous. The sequencing here drew on CD4+ or CD8+ T cells sorted from blood, taken in a trial of the OX40 agonist ivuxolimab. The source of this sequence is an adult with an advanced solid tumor such as melanoma, head and neck, liver or kidney cancer. The CDR3: CASSLGSQETQYF. The CDR3 coding sequence is TGTGCCAGCAGCTTGGGCAGTCAAGAGACCCAGTACTTC.